A single sample gave rise to the 27 T cell receptor beta chains below, sequenced in a study of T cells in localized non-small cell lung cancer. Sequenced by immunoSEQ multiplex PCR; TCRdb stores in-frame clones only, minus some. This table holds approximately 32,000 clones, more than 65% found once. Source: peripheral blood, taken before any cancer treatment. All receptors derive from a male donor aged 60 or over with stage III squamous cell lung carcinoma.

The gene calls are TRBV2 and TRBJ2-3; D might be TRBD2 (5 bases). The CDR3 contains 15 residues. The V gene lost 2 bases and the J gene lost 0 bases, with 9 bases spanning the gap. The germline CDR1 and CDR2 sequences are SNHLY and FYNNEI. CDR3 sequence reads: CASSEQSGSTDTQYF. The DNA for the CDR3 is TGTGCCAGCAGTGAACAGAGCGGAAGCACAGATACGCAGTATTTT.

The rearrangement links TRBV10-1 to TRBJ1-1; D is ambiguous. V lost 0 bases, J lost 6 bases, and 5 bases lay in between. Looked up from germline, CDR1 is WNHNN and CDR2 is SYGVQD (reference sequence). CDR3 length equals 12 residues. The CDR3 nucleotides read TGCGCCAGCAGTGAGTCCGGATCTGAAGCTTTCTTT. It translates to CASSESGSEAFF.

The CDR3: CASSLFSFGRRETQYF. DNA for the CDR3: TGTGCCAGCAGTTTATTCTCCTTTGGGAGAAGAGAGACCCAGTACTTC. The rearrangement links TRBV27 to TRBJ2-5, with D possibly TRBD2 on 5 matching bases. The CDR3 runs 16 residues. Trimming took off 1 base at V and 4 bases at J, with 16 bases between the two ends. Per the germline V gene, CDR1 is MNHEY and CDR2 is SMNVEV (reference sequence).

V usage is TRBV11-2 and J usage is TRBJ2-5; D gene ambiguous. The CDR3 sequence is 15 residues long. The V end lost 2 bases, the J end lost 2 bases, and 12 bases lay between the germline ends. Germline V CDR1 and CDR2: SGHAT, FQNNGV. CDR3 sequence reads: CASSLWHSEQETQYF. Written as DNA, the CDR3 is TGTGCCAGCAGCTTATGGCACAGCGAGCAAGAGACCCAGTACTTC.

This clone was observed once. The V and J genes are TRBV4-1 and TRBJ1-2; tentative D call: TRBD1 (6 bases). The V gene lost 1 base and the J gene lost 3 bases, with 9 bases spanning the gap. CDR3 size: 14 residues. Germline V CDR1 and CDR2: MGHRA, YSYEKL. The CDR3 sequence is CASSQGPGDYGYTF. The CDR3 DNA follows: TGCGCCAGCAGCCAAGGCCCAGGGGACTATGGCTACACCTTC.

The chain uses TRBV6-6 and TRBJ1-1; D is possibly TRBD1 (5 bases). This CDR3 contains 14 residues. Trimming shortened V by 0 bases and J by 1 base, and 6 bases separated the two germline ends. Germline V gene lookup returns CDR1 MNHNY and CDR2 SVGAGI (reference sequence). CDR3 bases: TGTGCCAGCAGTTACTCTCAGGGGAACACTGAAGCTTTCTTT. The encoded protein is CASSYSQGNTEAFF.

The chain joins TRBV29-1 to TRBJ2-1; 12 bases fit TRBD2. Germline V gene sequence: CDR1 SQVTM, CDR2 ANQGSEA. V dropped 3 bases and J dropped 10; count of bases not matched to a gene: 7. The CDR3 is 14 residues long. The CDR3 nucleotides read TGCAGCGTTGACTCTAGCGGGAGGGCCTGGGAGCAGTTCTTC. Its protein is CSVDSSGRAWEQFF.

The J gene is TRBJ1-1, the V gene TRBV2; D ambiguous. Germline values: CDR1 SNHLY, CDR2 FYNNEI. V lost 7 bases to trimming and J lost 1 base, with 7 bases between them. This CDR3 spans 12 amino acids. In DNA form, the CDR3 reads TGTGCCAGCACGGACGCGAACACTGAAGCTTTCTTT. Translation: CASTDANTEAFF.

The chain recombines TRBV27 with TRBJ2-5; the D call may be TRBD1 or TRBD2 (5 bases each). The CDR3 has 14 residues. The germline V gene encodes CDR1 MNHEY and CDR2 SMNVEV (reference sequence). V lost 1 base and J lost 0, with 6 bases in between. The CDR3 coding sequence is TGTGCCAGCAGTTTATGGGACGACCAAGAGACCCAGTACTTC. As protein: CASSLWDDQETQYF.

This sequence joins TRBV15 and TRBJ2-1; D gene uncertain. This CDR3 region has 14 residues. Germline V gene data show CDR1 as LNHNV and CDR2 as YYDKDF (reference sequence). V was pared by 4 bases and J by 5 bases, with 12 bases between. Here the CDR3 DNA reads TGTGCCACCAGCACGATTCCTTTCAACAATGAGCAGTTCTTC. Encoded protein: CATSTIPFNNEQFF. Filled out from reference TRBV15 and TRBJ2-1, the complete variable domain reads DAMVIQNPRYQVTQFGKPVTLSCSQTLNHNVMYWYQQKSSQAPKLLFHYYDKDFNNEADTPDNFQSRRPNTSFCFLDIRSPGLGDTAMYLCATSTIPFNNEQFFGPGTRLTVL.

This rearrangement joins TRBV6-5 to TRBJ2-1, with unresolved D. The CDR3 spans 11 residues. Germline CDR1 is MNHEY and CDR2 is SVGAGI. V lost 6 bases to trimming and J lost 12 bases, with 12 bases between them. CDR3 region: CASRSVLGQFF. Written as DNA, the CDR3 is TGTGCCAGCAGATCGGTATTAGGGCAGTTCTTC.

This chain uses TRBV10-2 with TRBJ2-7; D perhaps matches TRBD2 (6 bases). From germline, CDR1 is WSHSY and CDR2 SAAADI. The CDR3 spans 14 residues. V was pared by 4 bases and J by 3 bases, with 13 bases between. CDR3 loop: CASSGGRTLYEQYF. DNA of the CDR3: TGCGCCAGCAGTGGGGGGAGGACTCTCTACGAGCAGTACTTC.

This sequence joins TRBV10-1 and TRBJ2-1, with TRBD2 matching 10 bases. The CDR3 loop spans 15 amino acids. With 2 bases clipped from V and 6 bases from J, the junction kept 4 bases outside the gene matches. From germline, CDR1 is WNHNN and CDR2 SYGVQD (reference sequence). The CDR3 here is CASSEGLAGVNEQFF. The CDR3 nucleotides are TGCGCCAGCAGTGAGGGCCTAGCGGGAGTCAATGAGCAGTTCTTC.

The chain uses TRBV6-5 and TRBJ1-6; TRBD1 aligns across 7 bases. Losses at the gene ends were 5 bases for V and 4 bases for J; bases not matched to a gene: 2. The CDR3 has 14 amino acids. Germline V gene lookup returns CDR1 MNHEY and CDR2 SVGAGI. The DNA for the CDR3 is TGTGCCAGCAGTCCGGGACAGTATAATTCACCCCTCCACTTT. This sequence encodes CASSPGQYNSPLHF.

This clone was seen just once. V usage is TRBV15 and J usage is TRBJ1-2; tentative D call: TRBD1 (5 bases). Germline V lookup: CDR1 LNHNV, CDR2 YYDKDF (reference sequence). CDR3 length: 15 amino acids. The V gene lost 3 bases and the J gene lost 0 bases, with 11 bases spanning the gap. The CDR3 region is CATSSGAEPNYGYTF. The CDR3 coding sequence is TGTGCCACCAGCAGCGGGGCAGAACCTAACTATGGCTACACCTTC.

The chain uses TRBV18 and TRBJ2-7; TRBD1 might be the D (6 bases). The germline V and J ends were trimmed by 1 base and 5 bases, with 12 bases remaining between them. CDR3 length: 14 amino acids. The V gene's germline CDR1 is KGHSH and CDR2 LQKENI. The chain's CDR3 is CASSPRQDRHEQYF. In DNA form, the CDR3 reads TGTGCCAGCTCACCACGACAGGATCGCCACGAGCAGTACTTC.

This clone was counted a few times. V and J are TRBV15 and TRBJ2-1; TRBD2 matches at 10 bases. CDR1 is LNHNV, CDR2 YYDKDF, per germline (reference sequence). CDR3 length: 15 amino acids. V lost 4 bases and J lost 1; bases outside the gene matches: 1. Here the CDR3 reads CATSIAGGSYNEQFF. The CDR3 nucleotides read TGTGCCACCAGCATAGCGGGAGGATCCTACAATGAGCAGTTCTTC.

The CDR3 region has the DNA TGTGCCTGGGGACAGGGGGCAAACACCGGGGAGCTGTTTTTT. It codes for CAWGQGANTGELFF. The chain employs TRBV30 and TRBJ2-2; 11 bases map to TRBD1. After removal of 5 bases from V and 2 bases from J, the junction contained 1 base not matched to a gene. The V gene's germline CDR1 is GTSNPN and CDR2 SVGIG (reference sequence). This CDR3 has 14 amino acids. The full variable domain, in which reference TRBV30 and TRBJ2-2 provide the parts outside the CDR3, is SQTIHQWPATLVQPVGSPLSLECTVEGTSNPNLYWYRQAAGRGLQLLFYSVGIGQISSEVPQNLSASRPQDRQFILSSKKLLLSDSGFYLCAWGQGANTGELFFGEGSRLTVL.

This chain uses TRBV18 with TRBJ2-2; D not resolved. The germline V gene has CDR1 KGHSH and CDR2 LQKENI. V was cut by 6 bases and J by 6 bases, with 5 bases left in between. The CDR3 runs to 11 residues. The CDR3 here is CASSDSGELFF. Here the CDR3 DNA reads TGTGCCAGCTCCGATTCCGGGGAGCTGTTTTTT.

The chain carries TRBV6-5 and TRBJ1-2; D unclear. The CDR3 consists of 14 residues. Trimming cost V 0 bases and J 1 base, with 6 bases left between them. CDR1 and CDR2 from the germline V gene are MNHEY and SVGAGI. The CDR3 loop reads CASSYSFGNYGYTF. The DNA of the CDR3 is TGTGCCAGCAGTTACTCCTTCGGTAACTATGGCTACACCTTC.

This chain joins TRBV19 and TRBJ1-1; 10 nucleotides agree with TRBD1. The trim removed 5 bases at V and 0 bases at J, leaving 12 bases unmatched. The CDR3 has 18 amino acids. Germline V lookup: CDR1 LNHDA, CDR2 SQIVND (reference sequence). CDR3 protein: CASSPRQGASLMNTEAFF. CDR3 coding DNA: TGTGCCAGTAGTCCTAGACAGGGGGCTTCTCTCATGAACACTGAAGCTTTCTTT.

The rearrangement joins TRBV5-4 to TRBJ1-6, with 7 bases that match TRBD1. This CDR3 is 17 amino acids long. The ends lost 4 bases at V and 2 bases at J; junction bases unmatched: 9. The V gene's germline CDR1 is SGHNT and CDR2 YYREEE (reference sequence). The CDR3 DNA reads as TGTGCCAGCAGCCGACAGGGAGGTAGTCCCTATAATTCACCCCTCCACTTT. It encodes CASSRQGGSPYNSPLHF. Using reference TRBV5-4 and TRBJ1-6 for the parts outside the CDR3, the full variable domain is ETGVTQSPTHLIKTRGQQVTLRCSSQSGHNTVSWYQQALGQGPQFIFQYYREEENGRGNFPPRFSGLQFPNYSSELNVNALELDDSALYLCASSRQGGSPYNSPLHFGNGTRLTVT.

V and J are TRBV29-1 and TRBJ2-5, with D possibly TRBD1 on 6 matching bases. V was shortened by 0 bases and J by 5 bases, with 7 bases between the two germline ends. The CDR3 sequence is 12 residues long. Per the germline V gene, CDR1 is SQVTM and CDR2 is ANQGSEA. The CDR3 DNA follows: TGCAGCGTTGAAGAGGGGGCGGAGACCCAGTACTTC. Translating gives CSVEEGAETQYF. Variable domain in full (rest from reference TRBV29-1 and TRBJ2-5): SAVISQKPSRDICQRGTSLTIQCQVDSQVTMMFWYRQQPGQSLTLIATANQGSEATYESGFVIDKFPISRPNLTFSTLTVSNMSPEDSSIYLCSVEEGAETQYFGPGTRLLVL.

This chain uses TRBV2 with TRBJ2-2; 8 bases align to TRBD1. Trimming cost V 4 bases and J 3 bases; bases outside gene matches: 4. The CDR3 extends over 15 amino acids. In germline, CDR1 is SNHLY, CDR2 FYNNEI. CDR3 sequence reads: CASSGQGAYTGELFF. The CDR3 DNA sequence: TGTGCCAGCAGTGGCCAGGGGGCCTACACCGGGGAGCTGTTTTTT.

The chain links TRBV6-5 to TRBJ1-1; D is ambiguous. V lost 2 bases and J lost 5, with 12 bases in between. The CDR3 is made up of 14 amino acids. Germline assignment: CDR1 MNHEY and CDR2 SVGAGI. CDR3 sequence (DNA): TGTGCCAGCAGTTACCGGGGTTCCGGGACTGAAGCTTTCTTT. It yields the protein CASSYRGSGTEAFF.

This chain connects TRBV5-1 to TRBJ2-1, with 8 bases matching TRBD1. CDR1 and CDR2 (germline): SGHRS, YFSETQ. The CDR3 length is 13 residues. The V segment lost 4 bases and the J segment 6 bases; nucleotides outside the gene matches: 3. The DNA for the CDR3 is TGCGCCAGCAGCAGAACAGGGGGCAATGAGCAGTTCTTC. Translation gives CASSRTGGNEQFF.

The V gene is TRBV5-1, the J gene TRBJ2-1; 9 bases line up with TRBD1. The CDR3 covers 15 residues. The germline V gene encodes CDR1 SGHRS and CDR2 YFSETQ. Germline trimming cut 1 base from V and 3 bases from J; bases unmatched to any gene: 2. The CDR3 is CASSLSGQGYNEQFF. Here the CDR3 DNA reads TGCGCCAGCAGCTTGTCGGGACAGGGCTACAATGAGCAGTTCTTC. Full variable domain (missing parts from reference TRBV5-1 and TRBJ2-1): KAGVTQTPRYLIKTRGQQVTLSCSPISGHRSVSWYQQTPGQGLQFLFEYFSETQRNKGNFPGRFSGRQFSNSRSEMNVSTLELGDSALYLCASSLSGQGYNEQFFGPGTRLTVL.